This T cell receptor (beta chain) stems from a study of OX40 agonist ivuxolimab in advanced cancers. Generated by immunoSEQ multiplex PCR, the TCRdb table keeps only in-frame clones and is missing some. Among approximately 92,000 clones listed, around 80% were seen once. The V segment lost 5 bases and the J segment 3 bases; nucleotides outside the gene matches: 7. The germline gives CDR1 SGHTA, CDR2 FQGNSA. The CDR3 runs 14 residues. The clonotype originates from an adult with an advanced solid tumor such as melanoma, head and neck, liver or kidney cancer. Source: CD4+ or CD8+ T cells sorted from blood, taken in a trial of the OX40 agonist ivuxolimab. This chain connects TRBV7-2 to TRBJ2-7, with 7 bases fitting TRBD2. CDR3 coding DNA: TGTGCCAGCAGCCGGTTCGGGGGGAACTACGAGCAGTACTTC. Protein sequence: CASSRFGGNYEQYF.